The entry below gives a single T cell receptor (beta chain) sequence along with its context. This entry is derived from a study of blood T cell repertoires in COVID-19. TCRdb's table, derived via immunoSEQ multiplex PCR, lists solely in-frame clones and lacks some. The sample lists approximately 200,000 clones, about 91% occurring once. The germline CDR1 and CDR2 sequences are GTSNPN and SVGIG (reference sequence). The CDR3 has 15 amino acids. V lost 1 base and J lost 5; bases outside the gene matches: 9. Assignments of participants to cohorts depended upon their own reported clinical history. This receptor was obtained from a man aged 18 to 30 with acute COVID-19. This chain joins TRBV30 and TRBJ2-5, with 8 nucleotides matching TRBD1. The sequenced sample was PBMCs or T cells enriched from blood (not recorded which). The CDR3 sequence: CAWSEETGVGETQYF. In nucleotides, the CDR3 is TGTGCCTGGAGTGAAGAGACAGGGGTAGGCGAGACCCAGTACTTC.